This T cell receptor beta chain was sequenced in a study of prognosis after radiotherapy for stage I lung cancer. Study background: No patient was treated with concurrent therapy while undergoing stereotactic body radiotherapy.

Comments on this clonotype: At one end the junction does not follow the germline gene, possibly because of a read error.

Germline V gene lookup returns CDR1 LNHDA and CDR2 SQIVND (reference sequence). The CDR3 covers 12 residues. Amplification of the TCR beta CDR3 (from genomic DNA) was done by two-round multiplex PCR. First-round PCR used primers specific to each TRBV and TRBJ gene. TCRdb redid the calling of the multiplex PCR reads with MiXCR, one entry per CDR3 protein. The table includes 50,000 to 75,000 distinct CDR3 sequences, more than 20% detected once. The chain is built from TRBV19 and TRBJ1-6; possibly TRBD1 for D (6 bases). The source was PBMCs, collected before or after stereotactic body radiation therapy (not recorded which). The receptor was derived from a donor aged 50 or older with non-small cell lung cancer. CDR3 sequence reads: CASSYRDSPLHF. CDR3 nucleotide sequence: TGTGCCAGTAGTTACAGGGATTCACCCCTTCACTTT.